This T cell receptor (beta chain) came from a study of T cell responses to AZD1222 COVID-19 vaccine (dated by TCRdb to about 2021). Describing the broader study: A total of just over 230 trial participants underwent TCR sequencing, of whom some 210 received two doses of AZD1222 and some 26 received two doses of the MenACWY control vaccine. Trial participants were enrolled into age subgroups of 18-55, 56-69 and 70-plus years, which contained roughly 140, 27 and 60 TCR-sequenced participants, respectively. The full study reports these points: In the small 56-69-year group, the increase in depth fell short of significance, most likely because of low power. CD4 TCRs associated with the vaccine covered the entire spike protein, and the dominant responses were in regions 160-218 and 743-854. Epitopes outside the regions mutated in the B.1.351 and B.1.1.7 variants were reportedly recognized by nearly half of the unique spike-specific TCRs. No day 14 peak-response samples were available, so repertoires were characterized only after the peak T cell response. A significant rise in spike-specific TCR breadth and depth was observed after two AZD1222 doses relative to day 0 and relative to MenACWY recipients. Only five to seven AZD1222 recipients were SARS-CoV-2 seropositive at baseline, limiting conclusions about previously exposed vaccinees. Participants were mostly white British and included more females than males, and it was suggested by the authors that clonal diversity may have been underestimated.

The CDR3 regions of human TCRbeta chains were analyzed by immunosequencing. On the authors' methods: Repertoire TCRs were checked for matches against a reference library of SARS-CoV-2-specific TCRs that had been generated using the MIRA antigen-specificity platform. Breadth was defined as the fraction of unique TCRs that were SARS-CoV-2-associated. Depth was defined as the fraction of total T cells that were SARS-CoV-2-associated. Using the MIRA data, every spike-specific TCR was mapped to the spike region that the TCR reacted to and assigned to either a CD4 or a CD8 class. Log10-transformed breadth and depth values were compared by one-way ANOVA with Sidak's multiple comparisons tests. This is the immuneACCESS table as TCRdb keeps it, with only in-frame sequences that have V and J called. A part of the clones is gone; compared with another copy, unresolved V genes explain less than half, and the rest is unexplained. Clone size and V and J calls were adopted from that table, with D and trimming inferred from the DNA. In all, the sample holds about 100,000 clones, and more than 75% of those were seen once. 10% of the sample rests with the top ten.

As to this clone: Its antigen has not been determined. The record has no base qualities; no much larger clone is one base away.

The CDR3, cysteine through phenylalanine, is 15 amino acids long. Only the CDR3 part of the read is kept: 45 bases, read in frame from the first base. For CDR1 and CDR2, the germline V gene lists SGHTA and FQGNSA. V is pared back by 3 bases and J by 2 bases, with 12 bases lying between the germline termini. The time point label, as the study defines it: about 28 days (+/-7) after the second vaccine dose. Because spike-specific TCR depth and breadth did not differ between the two schedules, AZD1222 recipients who got a second dose at roughly 4 weeks were pooled with those who got a second dose at roughly 12 weeks. Samples from vaccinated people were obtained from the UK trials COV001 and COV002, which included a single-blind randomized controlled phase 2/3 trial of AZD1222 (ChAdOx1 nCoV-19) in healthy adults. Trial participant PBMC samples were collected at day 0 and day 28 after the second dose for TCRbeta chain sequencing.

The material was peripheral blood, obtained 28 days after the second AZD1222 dose. The chain joins TRBV7-2 to TRBJ2-3, with the D gene call left open. This clonotype originated in an adult who received the AZD1222 COVID-19 vaccine. CDR3 region: CASSFVKRPTDTQYF. The nucleotides read TGTGCCAGCAGCTTTGTGAAGCGCCCCACAGATACGCAGTATTTT.